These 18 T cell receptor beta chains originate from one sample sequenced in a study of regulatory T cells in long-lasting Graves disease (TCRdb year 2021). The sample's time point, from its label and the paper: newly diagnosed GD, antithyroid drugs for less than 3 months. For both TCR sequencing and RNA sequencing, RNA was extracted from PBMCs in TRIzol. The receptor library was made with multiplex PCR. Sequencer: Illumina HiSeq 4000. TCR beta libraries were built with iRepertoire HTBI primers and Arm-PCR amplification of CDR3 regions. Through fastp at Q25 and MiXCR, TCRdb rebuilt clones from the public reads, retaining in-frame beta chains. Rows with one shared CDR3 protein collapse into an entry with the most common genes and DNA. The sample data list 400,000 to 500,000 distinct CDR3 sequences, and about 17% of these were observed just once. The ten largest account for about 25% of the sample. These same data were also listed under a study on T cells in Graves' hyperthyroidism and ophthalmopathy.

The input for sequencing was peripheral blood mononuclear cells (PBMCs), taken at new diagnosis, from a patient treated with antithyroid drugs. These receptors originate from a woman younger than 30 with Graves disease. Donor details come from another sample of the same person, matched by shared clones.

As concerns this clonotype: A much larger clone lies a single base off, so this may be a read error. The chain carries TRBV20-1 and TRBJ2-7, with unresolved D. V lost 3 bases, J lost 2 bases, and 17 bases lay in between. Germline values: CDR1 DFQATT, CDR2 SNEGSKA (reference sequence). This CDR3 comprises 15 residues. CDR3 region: CSASLWNKGPYEQYF. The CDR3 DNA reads TGCAGTGCTAGTCTTTGGAATAAGGGTCCCTACGAGCAGTACTTC.

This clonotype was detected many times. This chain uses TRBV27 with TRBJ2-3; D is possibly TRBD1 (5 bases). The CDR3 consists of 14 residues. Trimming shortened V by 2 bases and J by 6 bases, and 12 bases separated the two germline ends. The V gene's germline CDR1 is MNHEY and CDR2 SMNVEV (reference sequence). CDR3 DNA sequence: TGTGCCAGCAGTTTAGGACAATTCGGGGATACGCAGTATTTT. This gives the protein CASSLGQFGDTQYF.

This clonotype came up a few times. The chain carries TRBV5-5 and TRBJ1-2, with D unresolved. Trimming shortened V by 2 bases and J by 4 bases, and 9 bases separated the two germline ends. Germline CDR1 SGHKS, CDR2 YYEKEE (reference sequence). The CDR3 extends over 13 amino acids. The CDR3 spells CASSFAETYGYTF. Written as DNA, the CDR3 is TGTGCCAGCAGCTTCGCAGAAACCTATGGCTACACCTTC.

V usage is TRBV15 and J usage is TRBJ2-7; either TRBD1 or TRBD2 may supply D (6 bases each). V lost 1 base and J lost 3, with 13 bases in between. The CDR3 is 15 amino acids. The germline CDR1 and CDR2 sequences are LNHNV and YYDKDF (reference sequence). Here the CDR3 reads CATSRGGGLGYEQYF. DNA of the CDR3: TGTGCCACCAGCAGAGGAGGGGGGTTAGGCTACGAGCAGTACTTC.

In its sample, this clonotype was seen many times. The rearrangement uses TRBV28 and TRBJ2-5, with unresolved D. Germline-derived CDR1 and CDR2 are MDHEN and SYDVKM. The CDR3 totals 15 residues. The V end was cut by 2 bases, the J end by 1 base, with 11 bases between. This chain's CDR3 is CASSLGQTPQETQYF. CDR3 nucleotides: TGTGCCAGCAGTTTAGGGCAGACGCCCCAAGAGACCCAGTACTTC. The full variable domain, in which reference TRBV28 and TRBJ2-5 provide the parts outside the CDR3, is DVKVTQSSRYLVKRTGEKVFLECVQDMDHENMFWYRQDPGLGLRLIYFSYDVKMKEKGDIPEGYSVSREKKERFSLILESASTNQTSMYLCASSLGQTPQETQYFGPGTRLLVL.

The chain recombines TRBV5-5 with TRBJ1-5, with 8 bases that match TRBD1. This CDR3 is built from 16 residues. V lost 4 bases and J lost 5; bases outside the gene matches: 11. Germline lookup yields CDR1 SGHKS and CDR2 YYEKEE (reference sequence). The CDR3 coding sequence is TGTGCCAGCAGCCCCCGGCCGGGACAGGCAGATCAGCCCCAGCATTTT. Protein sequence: CASSPRPGQADQPQHF.

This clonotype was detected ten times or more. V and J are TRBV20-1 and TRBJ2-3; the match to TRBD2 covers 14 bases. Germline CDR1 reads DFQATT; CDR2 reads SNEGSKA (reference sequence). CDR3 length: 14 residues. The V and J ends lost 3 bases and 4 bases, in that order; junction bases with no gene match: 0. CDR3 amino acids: CSARTSGRADTQYF. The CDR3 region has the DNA TGCAGTGCTAGGACTAGCGGGAGGGCAGATACGCAGTATTTT.

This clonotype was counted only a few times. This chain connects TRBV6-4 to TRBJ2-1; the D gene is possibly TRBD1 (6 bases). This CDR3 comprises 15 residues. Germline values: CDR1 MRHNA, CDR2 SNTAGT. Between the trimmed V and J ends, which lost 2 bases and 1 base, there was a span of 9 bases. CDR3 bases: TGTGCCAGCAGTGACCAGGGGCGTTCCTACAATGAGCAGTTCTTC. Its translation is CASSDQGRSYNEQFF.

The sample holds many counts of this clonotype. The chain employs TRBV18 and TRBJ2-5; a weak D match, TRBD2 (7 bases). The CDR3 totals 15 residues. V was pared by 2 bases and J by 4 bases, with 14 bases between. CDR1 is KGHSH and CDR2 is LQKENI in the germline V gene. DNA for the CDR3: TGTGCCAGCTCACCAACGCGGGGGCGCGGAGAGACCCAGTACTTC. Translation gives CASSPTRGRGETQYF. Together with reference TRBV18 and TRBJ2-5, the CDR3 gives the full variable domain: NAGVMQNPRHLVRRRGQEARLRCSPMKGHSHVYWYRQLPEEGLKFMVYLQKENIIDESGMPKERFSAEFPKEGPSILRIQQVVRGDSAAYFCASSPTRGRGETQYFGPGTRLLVL.

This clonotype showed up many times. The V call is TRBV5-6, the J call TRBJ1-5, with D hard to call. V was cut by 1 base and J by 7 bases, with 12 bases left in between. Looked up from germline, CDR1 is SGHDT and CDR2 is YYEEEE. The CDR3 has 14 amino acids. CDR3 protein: CASSLWGGYQPQHF. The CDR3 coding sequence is TGTGCCAGCAGCTTGTGGGGTGGGTACCAGCCCCAGCATTTT.

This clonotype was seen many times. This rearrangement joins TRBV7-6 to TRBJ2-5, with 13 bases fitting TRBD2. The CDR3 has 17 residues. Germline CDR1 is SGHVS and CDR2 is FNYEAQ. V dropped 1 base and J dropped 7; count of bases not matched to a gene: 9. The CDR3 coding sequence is TGTGCCAGCAGCTTAGGAGACCCGACTAGCGGGAGGTTGACCCAGTACTTC. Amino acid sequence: CASSLGDPTSGRLTQYF.

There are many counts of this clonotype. The chain's CDR3 is CASSLRTEETQYF. The CDR3 DNA is TGTGCCAGCAGTTTAAGGACAGAAGAGACCCAGTACTTC. The V and J genes are TRBV12-3 or TRBV12-4 and TRBJ2-5; a weak D match, TRBD1 (6 bases). The CDR3 covers 13 residues. Trimming pared 2 bases from V and 3 bases from J, leaving 7 bases between.

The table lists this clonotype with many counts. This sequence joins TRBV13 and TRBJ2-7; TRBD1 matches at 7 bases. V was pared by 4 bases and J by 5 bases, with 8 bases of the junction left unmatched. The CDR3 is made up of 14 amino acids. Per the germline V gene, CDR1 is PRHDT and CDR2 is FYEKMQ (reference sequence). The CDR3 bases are TGTGCCAGCAGCTGGACCGACAGGGTGAACGAGCAGTACTTC. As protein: CASSWTDRVNEQYF.

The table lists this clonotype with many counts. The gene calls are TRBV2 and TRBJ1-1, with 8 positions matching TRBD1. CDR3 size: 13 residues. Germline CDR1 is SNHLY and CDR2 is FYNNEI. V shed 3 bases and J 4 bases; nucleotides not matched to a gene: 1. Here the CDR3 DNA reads TGTGCCAGCAGTGATGGACAGGGCACTGAAGCTTTCTTT. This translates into CASSDGQGTEAFF.

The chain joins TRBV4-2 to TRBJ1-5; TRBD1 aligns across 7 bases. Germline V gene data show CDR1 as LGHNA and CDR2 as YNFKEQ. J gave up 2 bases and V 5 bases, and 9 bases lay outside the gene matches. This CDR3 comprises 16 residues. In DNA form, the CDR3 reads TGTGCCAGCAGCGGGGAAATAGGGGGCGGCAATCAGCCCCAGCATTTT. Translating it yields CASSGEIGGGNQPQHF.

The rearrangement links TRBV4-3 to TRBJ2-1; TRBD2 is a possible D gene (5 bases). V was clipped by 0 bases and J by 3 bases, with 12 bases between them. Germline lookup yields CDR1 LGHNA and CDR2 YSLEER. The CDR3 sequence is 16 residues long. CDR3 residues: CASSQEGLARYNEQFF. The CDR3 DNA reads TGCGCCAGCAGCCAAGAAGGTCTAGCCCGCTACAATGAGCAGTTCTTC.

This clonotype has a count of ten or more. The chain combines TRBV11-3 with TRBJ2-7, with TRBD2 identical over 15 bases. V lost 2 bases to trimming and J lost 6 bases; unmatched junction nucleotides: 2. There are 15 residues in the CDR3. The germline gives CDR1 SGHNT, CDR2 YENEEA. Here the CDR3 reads CASSLQGLAGGEQYF. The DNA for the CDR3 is TGTGCCAGCAGCTTACAGGGACTAGCGGGAGGCGAGCAGTACTTC.

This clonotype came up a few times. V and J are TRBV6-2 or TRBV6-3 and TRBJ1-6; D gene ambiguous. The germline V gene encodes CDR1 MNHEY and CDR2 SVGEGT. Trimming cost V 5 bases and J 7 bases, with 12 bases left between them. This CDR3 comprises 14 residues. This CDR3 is CASSSIGVNSPLHF. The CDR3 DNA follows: TGTGCCAGCAGTAGCATCGGGGTGAATTCACCCCTCCACTTT.